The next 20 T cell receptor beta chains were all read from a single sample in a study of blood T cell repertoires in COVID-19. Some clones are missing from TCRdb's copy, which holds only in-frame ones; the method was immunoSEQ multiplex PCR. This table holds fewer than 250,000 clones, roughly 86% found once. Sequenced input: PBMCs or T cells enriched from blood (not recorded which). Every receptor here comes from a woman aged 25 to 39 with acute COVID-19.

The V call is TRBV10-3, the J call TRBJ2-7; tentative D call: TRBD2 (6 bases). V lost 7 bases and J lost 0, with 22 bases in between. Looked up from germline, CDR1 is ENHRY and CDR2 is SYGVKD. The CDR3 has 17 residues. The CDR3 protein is CAIINTRERVFSYEQYF. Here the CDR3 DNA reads TGTGCCATCATAAATACCAGGGAGCGGGTGTTCTCCTACGAGCAGTACTTC.

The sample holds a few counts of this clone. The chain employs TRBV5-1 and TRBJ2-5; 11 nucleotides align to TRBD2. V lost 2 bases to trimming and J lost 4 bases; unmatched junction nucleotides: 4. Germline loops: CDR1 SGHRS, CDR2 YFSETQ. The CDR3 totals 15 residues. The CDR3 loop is CASSFNSGGAETQYF. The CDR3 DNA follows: TGCGCCAGCAGCTTTAATAGCGGGGGGGCAGAGACCCAGTACTTC. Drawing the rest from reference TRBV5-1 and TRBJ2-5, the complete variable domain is KAGVTQTPRYLIKTRGQQVTLSCSPISGHRSVSWYQQTPGQGLQFLFEYFSETQRNKGNFPGRFSGRQFSNSRSEMNVSTLELGDSALYLCASSFNSGGAETQYFGPGTRLLVL.

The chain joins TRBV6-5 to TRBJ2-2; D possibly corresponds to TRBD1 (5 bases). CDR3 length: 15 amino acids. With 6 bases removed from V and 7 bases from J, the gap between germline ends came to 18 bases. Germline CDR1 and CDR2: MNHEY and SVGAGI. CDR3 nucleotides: TGTGCCAGCAGCCCGGCAGGGTCCGTTGGCGGGGAGCTGTTTTTT. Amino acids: CASSPAGSVGGELFF.

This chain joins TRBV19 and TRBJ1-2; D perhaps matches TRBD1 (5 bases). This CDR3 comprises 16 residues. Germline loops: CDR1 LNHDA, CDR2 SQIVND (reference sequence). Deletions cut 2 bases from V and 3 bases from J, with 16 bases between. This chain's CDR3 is CASSIQGRELDYGYTF. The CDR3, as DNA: TGTGCCAGTAGTATACAGGGTAGAGAACTTGACTATGGCTACACCTTC.

CDR3 coding DNA: TGTGCCAGCAGCCAGGAAGTGGGCGCGTCAAGCTCCTATAATTCACCCCTCCACTTT. Its translation: CASSQEVGASSSYNSPLHF. V usage is TRBV3-1 (or the pseudogene TRBV3-2) and J usage is TRBJ1-6; D call uncertain. V was trimmed by 3 bases and J by 0 bases, leaving 18 bases between them. The CDR3 sequence is 19 residues long. CDR1 is LGHDT, CDR2 YNNKEL, per germline (reference sequence).

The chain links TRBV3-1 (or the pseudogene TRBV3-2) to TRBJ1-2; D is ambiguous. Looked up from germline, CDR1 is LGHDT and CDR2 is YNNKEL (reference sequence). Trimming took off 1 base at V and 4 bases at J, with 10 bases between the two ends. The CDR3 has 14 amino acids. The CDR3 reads CASSQGRDTYGYTF. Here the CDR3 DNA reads TGTGCCAGCAGCCAAGGCCGCGATACCTATGGCTACACCTTC.

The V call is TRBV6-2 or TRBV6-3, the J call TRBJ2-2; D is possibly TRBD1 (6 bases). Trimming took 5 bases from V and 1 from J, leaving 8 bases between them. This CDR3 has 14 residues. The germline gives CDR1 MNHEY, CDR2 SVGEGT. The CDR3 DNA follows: TGTGCCAGCAGTAAGGGACAGAACACCGGGGAGCTGTTTTTT. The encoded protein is CASSKGQNTGELFF.

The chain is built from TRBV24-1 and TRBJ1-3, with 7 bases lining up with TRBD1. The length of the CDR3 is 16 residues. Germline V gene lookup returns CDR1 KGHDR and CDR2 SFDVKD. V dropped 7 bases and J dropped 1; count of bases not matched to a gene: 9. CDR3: CATRGTVCFSGNTIYF. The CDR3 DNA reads TGTGCCACCAGAGGGACAGTATGCTTTTCTGGAAACACCATATATTTT.

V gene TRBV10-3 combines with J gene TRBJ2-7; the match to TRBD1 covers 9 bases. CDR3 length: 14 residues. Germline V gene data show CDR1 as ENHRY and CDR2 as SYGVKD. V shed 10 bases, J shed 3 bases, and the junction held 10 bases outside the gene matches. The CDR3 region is CATRTGTGNYEQYF. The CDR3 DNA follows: TGTGCCACAAGAACCGGGACAGGGAACTACGAGCAGTACTTC.

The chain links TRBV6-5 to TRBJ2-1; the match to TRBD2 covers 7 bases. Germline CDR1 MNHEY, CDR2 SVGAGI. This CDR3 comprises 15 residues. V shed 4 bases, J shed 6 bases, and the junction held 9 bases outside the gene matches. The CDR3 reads CASSSEAGVPNEQFF. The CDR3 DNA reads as TGTGCCAGCAGTTCGGAGGCGGGGGTCCCCAATGAGCAGTTCTTC.

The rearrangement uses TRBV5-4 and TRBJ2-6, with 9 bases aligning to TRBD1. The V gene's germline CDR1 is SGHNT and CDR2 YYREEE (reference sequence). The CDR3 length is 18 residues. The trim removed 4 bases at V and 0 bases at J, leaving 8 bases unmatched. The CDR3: CASSRDRVAFSGANVLTF. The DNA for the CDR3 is TGTGCCAGCAGCCGGGACAGGGTGGCCTTCTCTGGGGCCAACGTCCTGACTTTC.

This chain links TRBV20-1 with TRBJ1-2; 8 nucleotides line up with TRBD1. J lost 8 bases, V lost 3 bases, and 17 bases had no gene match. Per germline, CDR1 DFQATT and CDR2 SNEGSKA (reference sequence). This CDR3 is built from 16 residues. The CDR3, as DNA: TGCAGTGCTAGTGGATCAAGGCAGGGGGCCGTAGGGGGCTACACCTTC. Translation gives CSASGSRQGAVGGYTF.

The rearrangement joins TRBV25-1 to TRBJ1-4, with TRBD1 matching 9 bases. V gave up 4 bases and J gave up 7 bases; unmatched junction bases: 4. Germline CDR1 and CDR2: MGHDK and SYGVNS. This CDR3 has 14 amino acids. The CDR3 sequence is CASSGMGQGEKLFF. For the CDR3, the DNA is TGTGCCAGCAGTGGAATGGGACAGGGTGAAAAACTGTTTTTT.

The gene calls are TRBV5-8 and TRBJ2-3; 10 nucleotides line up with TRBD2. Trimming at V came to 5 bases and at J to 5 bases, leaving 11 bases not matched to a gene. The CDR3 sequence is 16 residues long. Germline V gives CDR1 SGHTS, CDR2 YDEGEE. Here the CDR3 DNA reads TGTGCCAGCAGTTCCGTTTTTGAGCGGGGGGGAGATACGCAGTATTTT. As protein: CASSSVFERGGDTQYF.

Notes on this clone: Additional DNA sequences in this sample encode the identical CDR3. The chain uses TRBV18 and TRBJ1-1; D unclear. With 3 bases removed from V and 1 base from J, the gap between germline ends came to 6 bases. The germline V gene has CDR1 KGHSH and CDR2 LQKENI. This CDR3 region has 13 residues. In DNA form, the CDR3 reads TGTGCCAGCTCACCTGCCGGGAACACTGAAGCTTTCTTT. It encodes CASSPAGNTEAFF. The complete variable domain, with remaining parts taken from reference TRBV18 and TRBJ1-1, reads NAGVMQNPRHLVRRRGQEARLRCSPMKGHSHVYWYRQLPEEGLKFMVYLQKENIIDESGMPKERFSAEFPKEGPSILRIQQVVRGDSAAYFCASSPAGNTEAFFGQGTRLTVV.

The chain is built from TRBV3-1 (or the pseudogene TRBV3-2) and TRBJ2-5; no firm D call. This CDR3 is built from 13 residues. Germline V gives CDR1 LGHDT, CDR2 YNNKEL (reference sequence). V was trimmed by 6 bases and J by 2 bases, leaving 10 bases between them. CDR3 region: CASRRSTQETQYF. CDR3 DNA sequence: TGTGCCAGCAGAAGGTCGACACAAGAGACCCAGTACTTC.

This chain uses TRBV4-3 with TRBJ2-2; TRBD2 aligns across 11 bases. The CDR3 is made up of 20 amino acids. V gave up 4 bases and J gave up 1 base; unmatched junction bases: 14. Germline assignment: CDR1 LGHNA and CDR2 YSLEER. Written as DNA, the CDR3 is TGCGCCAGCAGCCGCCTCCTAGCGGGGGGCCACCCCAGGAACACCGGGGAGCTGTTTTTT. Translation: CASSRLLAGGHPRNTGELFF.

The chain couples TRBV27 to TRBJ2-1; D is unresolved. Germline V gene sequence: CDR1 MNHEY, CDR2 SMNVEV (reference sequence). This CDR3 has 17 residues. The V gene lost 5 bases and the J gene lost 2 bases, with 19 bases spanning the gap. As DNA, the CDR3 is TGTGCCAGCAGTCTCCGCCAGTCTGGGCAACCCTACAATGAGCAGTTCTTC. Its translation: CASSLRQSGQPYNEQFF.

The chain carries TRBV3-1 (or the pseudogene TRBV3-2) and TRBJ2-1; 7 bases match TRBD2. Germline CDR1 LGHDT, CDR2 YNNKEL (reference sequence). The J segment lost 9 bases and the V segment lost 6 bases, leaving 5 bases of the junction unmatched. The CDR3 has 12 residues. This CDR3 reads CASRASGGEQFF. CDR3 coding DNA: TGTGCCAGCAGGGCCTCGGGGGGTGAGCAGTTCTTC.

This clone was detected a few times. CDR3 in amino acids: CASSVWGGTLSGNTIYF. CDR3 nucleotide sequence: TGTGCCAGCAGCGTCTGGGGGGGGACTCTCTCTGGAAACACCATATATTTT. This sequence joins TRBV9 and TRBJ1-3; D might be TRBD1 (5 bases). The CDR3 contains 17 residues. CDR1 is SGDLS and CDR2 is YYNGEE in the germline V gene. Trimming stripped 2 bases from V and 0 bases from J, with 15 bases between.